What follows are 10 T cell receptor beta chains derived from one specimen sequenced in a study of T cell repertoires in cytomegalovirus infection. TCRdb re-called the reads through MiXCR, storing one row per CDR3 protein. The sample carries 150,000 to 200,000 distinct CDR3 sequences, around 15% recorded once. The sequenced material came from PBMCs. The receptor source for this set is a human donor in good health (CMV status not recorded). Some clones in this sample may be carry-over from other donors' samples.

As DNA, the CDR3 is TGTGCCTCTGAGATGGAAGAGACCCAGTACTTC. It codes for CASEMEETQYF. V usage is TRBV7-9 and J usage is TRBJ2-5; D is undetermined. Trimming took 11 bases from V and 3 from J, leaving 10 bases between them. Germline V gene data show CDR1 as SEHNR and CDR2 as FQNEAQ (reference sequence). This CDR3 has 11 amino acids. Full variable domain (missing parts from reference TRBV7-9 and TRBJ2-5): DTGVSQNPRHKITKRGQNVTFRCDPISEHNRLYWYRQTLGQGPEFLTYFQNEAQLEKSRLLSDRFSAERPKGSFSTLEIQRTEQGDSAMYLCASEMEETQYFGPGTRLLVL.

Ten or more counts support this clonotype. DNA of the CDR3: TGTGCCAGCAGTCGAGGGGCAGCTGGGGCCAACGTCCTGACTTTC. This gives the protein CASSRGAAGANVLTF. V is TRBV7-8 and J is TRBJ2-6, with D possibly called TRBD1 or TRBD2 (5 bases each). The length of the CDR3 is 15 residues. V was clipped by 6 bases and J by 2 bases, with 11 bases between them. The germline V gene has CDR1 SGHVS and CDR2 FQNEAQ.

This clonotype was observed many times. The CDR3 nucleotides are TGTGCCAGCAGCACGGGACAGGGCTGGAATACGCAGTATTTT. It specifies CASSTGQGWNTQYF. The chain is built from TRBV7-3 and TRBJ2-3; 9 bases map to TRBD1. The CDR3 consists of 14 residues. Germline loops: CDR1 SGHTA, CDR2 FQGTGA. After removal of 5 bases from V and 7 bases from J, the junction contained 7 bases not matched to a gene.

The chain combines TRBV10-1 with TRBJ1-1; D is perhaps TRBD1 (6 bases). The germline gives CDR1 WNHNN, CDR2 SYGVQD (reference sequence). V was cut by 5 bases and J by 5 bases, with 12 bases left in between. The CDR3 runs to 13 residues. The CDR3 protein is CASSRMGATEAFF. CDR3 coding DNA: TGCGCCAGCAGTCGAATGGGGGCAACTGAAGCTTTCTTT.

V is TRBV5-4 and J is TRBJ2-7, with 8 bases lining up with TRBD2. Germline lookup yields CDR1 SGHNT and CDR2 YYREEE (reference sequence). After removal of 1 base from V and 1 base from J, the junction contained 4 bases not matched to a gene. The CDR3 has 15 residues. CDR3 nucleotides: TGTGCCAGCAGCTTGTGGCTAGCGGGTTCCTACGAGCAGTACTTC. Amino acid sequence: CASSLWLAGSYEQYF.

The chain links TRBV5-1 to TRBJ1-1, with D uncertain. V was shortened by 1 base and J by 7 bases, with 14 bases between the two germline ends. The CDR3 is 14 residues long. CDR1 is SGHRS, CDR2 YFSETQ, per germline. The chain's CDR3 is CASSLQSSSIEAFF. Here the CDR3 DNA reads TGCGCCAGCAGCTTGCAATCCTCATCGATTGAAGCTTTCTTT.

The sample holds many counts of this clonotype. The V and J genes are TRBV28 and TRBJ2-4; a possible D gene is TRBD1 (5 bases). V was pared by 5 bases and J by 1 base, with 9 bases between. The CDR3 runs to 14 residues. Germline assignment: CDR1 MDHEN and CDR2 SYDVKM. The CDR3 nucleotides are TGTGCCAGCAGTGTTCCAGGGGCCAAAAACATTCAGTACTTC. Protein: CASSVPGAKNIQYF.

This clonotype was seen at least ten times. This chain uses TRBV24-1 with TRBJ1-5; no reliable D call. The CDR3 sequence is 12 residues long. The V gene's germline CDR1 is KGHDR and CDR2 SFDVKD. The V end lost 6 bases, the J end lost 6 bases, and 8 bases lay between the germline ends. As DNA, the CDR3 is TGTGCCACCAGTAACGTGGGTCAGCCCCAGCATTTT. Amino acids: CATSNVGQPQHF.

Ten or more counts support this clonotype. The rearrangement links TRBV2 to TRBJ2-2; 11 bases align to TRBD2. The CDR3 sequence is 15 residues long. After removal of 6 bases from V and 3 bases from J, the junction contained 3 bases not matched to a gene. Germline CDR1 and CDR2: SNHLY and FYNNEI. As DNA, the CDR3 is TGTGCCAGCAGGCTAGCGGGAGGCGACACCGGGGAGCTGTTTTTT. Protein product: CASRLAGGDTGELFF.

The sample holds many counts of this clonotype. V gene TRBV4-3 combines with J gene TRBJ2-5; 7 nucleotides align to TRBD1. V dropped 1 base and J dropped 3; count of bases not matched to a gene: 14. CDR3 length: 18 residues. Germline V CDR1 and CDR2: LGHNA, YSLEER. DNA for the CDR3: TGCGCCAGCAGCCAAGGAAGGGGCCTTCGGGACAGTAAAGAGACCCAGTACTTC. The encoded protein is CASSQGRGLRDSKETQYF.